This TCR beta chain was observed in a study of a mutant IDH1 vaccine in newly diagnosed glioma. As to time point: week 11, during vaccination. Topical imiquimod accompanied each vaccine dose, which consisted of 300 ug of mutant IDH1 20-mer peptide. CDR3 length equals 15 residues. Germline CDR1 and CDR2: SGHNT and YYREEE (reference sequence). J was trimmed by 3 bases and V by 0 bases; bases with no gene match: 6. About this clone: Its antigen remains unknown.

Sequenced by immunoSEQ multiplex PCR; TCRdb stores in-frame clones only, minus some. This sample carries some 120,000 clones, roughly 78% of them seen once, and the ten largest clones take 5% to 7%. This chain joins TRBV5-4 and TRBJ2-7, with 7 bases aligning to TRBD1. The origin of this receptor is a man between 40 and 49 years old with glioma. The source was PBMCs, collected from a glioma patient whose treatment included an IDH1 peptide vaccine. CDR3 loop: CASSLGQGSVYEQYF. CDR3 in DNA: TGTGCCAGCAGCTTGGGACAGGGATCTGTCTACGAGCAGTACTTC.